These 2 T cell receptor beta chains share one sample of origin, sequenced in a study of radiotherapy plus CTLA-4 blockade in lung cancer. Sequenced by immunoSEQ multiplex PCR; TCRdb stores in-frame clones only, minus some. The sample yields nearly 15,000 clones, about 70% seen once. The sample here was peripheral blood, taken from a patient treated with radiotherapy plus ipilimumab. The receptors shown here come from a human donor with non-small cell lung cancer whose response to radiotherapy plus ipilimumab could not be evaluated.

The chain uses TRBV6-1 and TRBJ1-5; TRBD1 might be the D (6 bases). CDR1 and CDR2 from the germline V gene are MNHNS and SASEGT. CDR3 size: 13 residues. Trimming took off 6 bases at V and 7 bases at J, with 13 bases between the two ends. CDR3 coding DNA: TGTGCCAGCAGCTCACAGGGTGGCCAGCCCCAGCATTTT. This gives the protein CASSSQGGQPQHF.

V usage is TRBV6-5 and J usage is TRBJ1-1, with 7 bases aligning to TRBD1. This CDR3 comprises 13 residues. V gave up 6 bases and J gave up 5 bases; unmatched junction bases: 6. Germline loops: CDR1 MNHEY, CDR2 SVGAGI. CDR3 nucleotides: TGTGCCAGCAGAAGACAGGGACAGACTGAAGCTTTCTTT. This gives the protein CASRRQGQTEAFF.